This T cell receptor beta chain was captured by sequencing in a study of cytomegalovirus exposure and HLA in healthy donors. Overall study results and limits: Reportedly, fewer N-insertions than the 666-donor mean appeared in an Asian-associated ancestry cluster in a later analysis.

When sampled, the donors appeared nominally healthy, though they likely had unrecorded immune exposures. In regard to this clone: Its antigen is not known.

CDR3 length equals 15 residues. Trimming left V 5 bases short and J 5 bases short, with 19 bases between. Germline CDR1 and CDR2: SGHNT and YENEEA. PCR primers comprised 60 Vbeta and 13 Jbeta primers. Here immunoSEQ multiplex PCR was the method, and the copy in TCRdb shows in-frame clones only, minus some. The top ten clones hold about 10% of a sample with roughly 150,000 clones, nearly 70% of them seen once. The genes are TRBV11-3 and TRBJ2-7; the D gene is possibly TRBD1 (5 bases). The TCR originated in a man under 40 in good health and CMV-seropositive. Specimen: PBMCs. The CDR3 sequence is CASSPTTPPRDEQYF. The CDR3 nucleotides are TGTGCCAGCAGCCCAACCACTCCACCCAGGGACGAGCAGTACTTC.